This entry lists 3 T cell receptor beta chains sequenced from one sample in a study of blood T cell repertoires in COVID-19 (dated by TCRdb to between 2020 and 2021). Libraries came from the immunoSEQ multiplex PCR assay. The clones in this table, taken by TCRdb from immuneACCESS, are in-frame only. Not every clone is retained; where verified, under half of the shortfall comes from an unresolved V gene, and the cause of the rest is unknown. The sample table contains around 100,000 clones; only one count was recorded for about 89% of them. 2.7% of the sample is taken by the ten largest. Sequenced sample: peripheral blood. Every receptor here comes from a man between 50 and 59 years old with COVID-19, enrolled during active disease.

The chain recombines TRBV6-5 with TRBJ1-1, with a tentative D call TRBD1 (5 bases). The length of the CDR3 is 14 residues. Germline V gene lookup returns CDR1 MNHEY and CDR2 SVGAGI. V gave up 7 bases and J gave up 0 bases, with 12 bases separating them. The CDR3 here is CASIRDGMNTEAFF. CDR3 nucleotides: TGTGCCAGCATCAGGGATGGGATGAACACTGAAGCTTTCTTT.

The V call is TRBV5-4, the J call TRBJ2-7; TRBD2 agrees at 16 bases. CDR3 length: 16 amino acids. J gave up 5 bases and V 4 bases, and 6 bases lay outside the gene matches. The germline CDR1 and CDR2 sequences are SGHNT and YYREEE (reference sequence). The CDR3 loop reads CASSNGTSGGVDEQYF. The CDR3 DNA is TGTGCCAGCAGCAACGGGACTAGCGGGGGGGTCGACGAGCAGTACTTC.

The chain combines TRBV19 with TRBJ2-3, with 7 bases aligning to TRBD1. This CDR3 is built from 15 residues. Germline CDR1 and CDR2: LNHDA and SQIVND (reference sequence). The J segment lost 2 bases and the V segment lost 6 bases, leaving 8 bases of the junction unmatched. The CDR3 region is CASRRGQTFTDTQYF. CDR3 nucleotides: TGTGCCAGTAGAAGGGGGCAGACCTTCACAGATACGCAGTATTTT. Together with reference TRBV19 and TRBJ2-3, the CDR3 gives the full variable domain: DGGITQSPKYLFRKEGQNVTLSCEQNLNHDAMYWYRQDPGQGLRLIYYSQIVNDFQKGDIAEGYSVSREKKESFPLTVTSAQKNPTAFYLCASRRGQTFTDTQYFGPGTRLTVL.